Listed here are 30 T cell receptor beta chains from one sample, sequenced in a study of cytomegalovirus exposure and HLA in healthy donors. With 60 Vbeta and 13 Jbeta primers, the PCR was carried out. Assay used: immunoSEQ multiplex PCR; TCRdb lists only in-frame clones, some missing. The sample lists roughly 190,000 clones; 60% to 80% were seen once. Sequences were obtained from PBMCs. The receptors stem from a female donor in good health and CMV-seronegative.

The count of this clone is one. The chain joins TRBV7-8 to TRBJ2-3; 11 nucleotides line up with TRBD1. Trimming cost V 4 bases and J 6 bases; bases outside gene matches: 6. CDR1 is SGHVS and CDR2 is FQNEAQ in the germline V gene. The CDR3 has 15 residues. The CDR3 loop reads CASSSRDRGTDTQYF. In DNA form, the CDR3 reads TGTGCCAGCAGCTCACGGGACAGGGGGACCGATACGCAGTATTTT.

This clone turned up a few times. The chain couples TRBV7-9 to TRBJ1-2; no firm D call. Deletions cut 4 bases from V and 7 bases from J, with 19 bases between. This CDR3 region has 15 residues. Germline-derived CDR1 and CDR2 are SEHNR and FQNEAQ (reference sequence). The chain's CDR3 is CASSSDYYYSRGYTF. The CDR3 bases are TGTGCCAGCAGCTCAGACTATTATTACAGCCGTGGCTACACCTTC.

The rearrangement joins TRBV7-2 to TRBJ1-6; 7 bases fit TRBD1. The germline gives CDR1 SGHTA, CDR2 FQGNSA. The CDR3 is made up of 15 amino acids. The trim removed 4 bases at V and 8 bases at J, leaving 8 bases unmatched. In DNA form, the CDR3 reads TGTGCCAGCAGCTCTATTAGGGGGCTGGATTCACCCCTCCACTTT. Its translation is CASSSIRGLDSPLHF. Filled out from reference TRBV7-2 and TRBJ1-6, the complete variable domain reads GAGVSQSPSNKVTEKGKDVELRCDPISGHTALYWYRQSLGQGLEFLIYFQGNSAPDKSGLPSDRFSAERTGGSVSTLTIQRTQQEDSAVYLCASSSIRGLDSPLHFGNGTRLTVT.

With respect to this clone: One junction end does not reproduce the germline sequence, and a read error may be involved. V is TRBV25-1 and J is TRBJ2-3; the D gene is possibly TRBD2 (6 bases). Per germline, CDR1 MGHDK and CDR2 SYGVNS. This CDR3 has 17 residues. CDR3 protein: CVSSPRRGRVSTDTQYF. The CDR3 DNA is TGTGTCAGCAGCCCCCGGCGGGGCAGGGTAAGCACAGATACGCAGTATTTT.

This clone was observed a single time. The chain links TRBV28 to TRBJ2-5; 9 bases agree with TRBD1. The CDR3 consists of 15 residues. Germline CDR1 and CDR2: MDHEN and SYDVKM. V was pared by 6 bases and J by 3 bases, with 8 bases of the junction left unmatched. The CDR3 bases are TGTGCCAGCAGCAGTTCCGGGACAGGGAAAGAGACCCAGTACTTC. Translated: CASSSSGTGKETQYF.

The V call is TRBV7-3, the J call TRBJ2-7; 8 bases agree with TRBD1. The CDR3 length is 15 residues. V gave up 1 base and J gave up 4 bases; unmatched junction bases: 6. CDR1 is SGHTA, CDR2 FQGTGA, per germline. The CDR3 DNA follows: TGTGCCAGCAGCTTAATGCCAGGGGGCGTATACGAGCAGTACTTC. Its translation is CASSLMPGGVYEQYF.

The chain joins TRBV4-2 to TRBJ2-1, with 7 bases identical to TRBD2. Trimming at V came to 0 bases and at J to 10 bases, leaving 9 bases not matched to a gene. The CDR3 is 15 amino acids. The V gene's germline CDR1 is LGHNA and CDR2 YNFKEQ. The CDR3 is CASSQDGRGEGEQFF. CDR3 nucleotide sequence: TGTGCCAGCAGCCAAGATGGGAGAGGGGAGGGGGAGCAGTTCTTC.

The V gene is TRBV29-1, the J gene TRBJ1-1, with D tentatively TRBD1 (6 bases). Germline CDR1 is SQVTM and CDR2 is ANQGSEA. Trimming pared 4 bases from V and 5 bases from J, leaving 14 bases between. The CDR3 consists of 13 residues. The CDR3: CSVAREGGTEAFF. The CDR3 DNA reads as TGCAGCGTTGCCCGGGAAGGGGGTACTGAAGCTTTCTTT.

The chain links TRBV2 to TRBJ1-5; a weak D match, TRBD1 (6 bases). Germline CDR1 is SNHLY and CDR2 is FYNNEI. The CDR3 has 14 amino acids. V lost 3 bases and J lost 4, with 10 bases in between. The CDR3 region is CASSDRGKNQPQHF. The CDR3 region has the DNA TGTGCCAGCAGTGACAGGGGCAAGAATCAGCCCCAGCATTTT.

The chain combines TRBV7-9 with TRBJ1-1; D may be TRBD1 (6 bases). Trimming removed 5 bases at V and 0 bases at J, with 13 bases between. Germline V lookup: CDR1 SEHNR, CDR2 FQNEAQ (reference sequence). This CDR3 has 15 residues. Here the CDR3 DNA reads TGTGCCAGCAGCCCGGGACACCGCATGAACACTGAAGCTTTCTTT. Translated, it gives CASSPGHRMNTEAFF.

The rearrangement links TRBV15 to TRBJ2-2, with D possibly matching TRBD2 (6 bases). Germline V lookup: CDR1 LNHNV, CDR2 YYDKDF (reference sequence). The germline V and J ends were trimmed by 1 base and 2 bases, with 14 bases remaining between them. There are 17 residues in the CDR3. The CDR3 reads CATSRVPQAGNTGELFF. The CDR3 coding sequence is TGTGCCACCAGCAGAGTACCCCAGGCGGGAAACACCGGGGAGCTGTTTTTT.

The chain links TRBV10-1 to TRBJ1-2, with D unresolved. The germline CDR1 and CDR2 sequences are WNHNN and SYGVQD (reference sequence). This CDR3 spans 13 amino acids. Trimming took 10 bases from V and 0 from J, leaving 12 bases between them. The CDR3 spells CATLDTSNYGYTF. Written as DNA, the CDR3 is TGCGCCACCTTAGACACTTCTAACTATGGCTACACCTTC.

V and J are TRBV28 and TRBJ2-2; 7 bases are shared with TRBD2. From germline, CDR1 is MDHEN and CDR2 SYDVKM. V lost 5 bases and J lost 3; bases outside the gene matches: 15. The CDR3 consists of 18 residues. The CDR3 reads CASSPSLASAGDTGELFF. The CDR3 bases are TGTGCCAGCAGTCCGAGCTTAGCGAGCGCGGGGGACACCGGGGAGCTGTTTTTT.

This rearrangement joins TRBV5-1 to TRBJ1-1; D unclear. The germline V and J ends were trimmed by 4 bases and 8 bases, with 6 bases remaining between them. Germline V gives CDR1 SGHRS, CDR2 YFSETQ. There are 10 residues in the CDR3. The CDR3 spells CASSDGEAFF. The DNA for the CDR3 is TGCGCCAGCAGCGACGGGGAAGCTTTCTTT.

V gene TRBV7-3 combines with J gene TRBJ2-2; 7 bases match TRBD1. Germline CDR1 reads SGHTA; CDR2 reads FQGTGA. This CDR3 comprises 14 residues. The trim removed 8 bases at V and 5 bases at J, leaving 8 bases unmatched. CDR3 nucleotide sequence: TGTGCCAGCGAGGGGGCGCTTGGTACCGGGGAGCTGTTTTTT. This translates into CASEGALGTGELFF.

The rearrangement links TRBV6-1 to TRBJ2-7, with 7 bases fitting TRBD1. Losses at the gene ends were 4 bases for V and 3 bases for J; bases not matched to a gene: 6. The length of the CDR3 is 14 residues. Germline V gene sequence: CDR1 MNHNS, CDR2 SASEGT. CDR3 region: CASSVDRAVYEQYF. The CDR3 coding sequence is TGTGCCAGCAGTGTTGACAGGGCAGTCTACGAGCAGTACTTC.

The V gene is TRBV4-1, the J gene TRBJ1-6; 8 bases align to TRBD1. CDR3 length: 15 amino acids. Per germline, CDR1 MGHRA and CDR2 YSYEKL. The junction had 5 bases not matched to a gene; V was cut back by 0 bases and J by 10 bases. CDR3 amino acids: CASSQEQGVISPLHF. CDR3 DNA sequence: TGCGCCAGCAGCCAAGAACAGGGGGTAATCTCACCCCTCCACTTT.

The J gene is TRBJ2-2, the V gene TRBV30, with D maybe TRBD2 (6 bases). Trimming removed 0 bases from V and 6 bases from J, with 26 bases in between. The CDR3 runs to 19 residues. Germline V CDR1 and CDR2: GTSNPN, SVGIG (reference sequence). CDR3 DNA: TGTGCCTGGAGTGTACCGAGGCGGGGCGGTACCCAGGTTGCCGGGGAGCTGTTTTTT. It translates to CAWSVPRRGGTQVAGELFF.

The chain combines TRBV6-5 with TRBJ2-3; the match to TRBD2 covers 9 bases. Trimming removed 2 bases from V and 6 bases from J; junction bases left unmatched: 6. This CDR3 has 15 residues. CDR1 and CDR2 (germline): MNHEY, SVGAGI. CDR3 amino acids: CASSYAGGPGDTQYF. The CDR3 coding sequence is TGTGCCAGCAGTTACGCGGGGGGGCCAGGTGATACGCAGTATTTT.

This clone was recorded only once. The chain uses TRBV9 and TRBJ1-5; 11 nucleotides match TRBD1. With 4 bases clipped from V and 6 bases from J, the junction kept 6 bases outside the gene matches. Germline values: CDR1 SGDLS, CDR2 YYNGEE. The CDR3 consists of 15 residues. CDR3 nucleotides: TGTGCCAGCAGCACAGGGACAGGGGGGGGTCAGCCCCAGCATTTT. Amino acids: CASSTGTGGGQPQHF.

The table lists this clone with a count of one. The chain links TRBV5-1 to TRBJ1-3, with 7 bases fitting TRBD1. Looked up from germline, CDR1 is SGHRS and CDR2 is YFSETQ. V shed 4 bases, J shed 2 bases, and the junction held 12 bases outside the gene matches. This CDR3 region has 17 residues. CDR3 sequence reads: CASSTSMQGVAGNTIYF. Written as DNA, the CDR3 is TGCGCCAGCAGCACCTCGATGCAGGGGGTGGCTGGAAACACCATATATTTT. The variable domain in full, completed from reference TRBV5-1 and TRBJ1-3, reads KAGVTQTPRYLIKTRGQQVTLSCSPISGHRSVSWYQQTPGQGLQFLFEYFSETQRNKGNFPGRFSGRQFSNSRSEMNVSTLELGDSALYLCASSTSMQGVAGNTIYFGEGSWLTVV.

In regard to this clone: One end of the junction is discordant with germline, which a read error may explain. The chain is built from TRBV7-2 and TRBJ2-1, with D maybe TRBD2 (7 bases). This CDR3 region has 13 residues. Germline V gene sequence: CDR1 SGHTA, CDR2 FQGNSA. The DNA of the CDR3 is TGTGCCAGCAACTTAAGGCGGGGGCTTGAGCAGTTCTTC. Translated, it gives CASNLRRGLEQFF. Supplemented by reference TRBV7-2 and TRBJ2-1, the full variable domain reads GAGVSQSPSNKVTEKGKDVELRCDPISGHTALYWYRQSLGQGLEFLIYFQGNSAPDKSGLPSDRFSAERTGGSVSTLTIQRTQQEDSAVYLCASNLRRGLEQFFGPGTRLTVL.

This clone came up once. At one boundary the junction diverges from the germline segment, which might be a read error. The V gene is TRBV7-9, the J gene TRBJ1-4; a possible D gene is TRBD1 (5 bases). The CDR3 has 18 amino acids. Germline CDR1 and CDR2: SEHNR and FQNEAQ (reference sequence). The CDR3 reads CASSPIAGGVGTNEKLFF. The CDR3, as DNA: TGTGCCAGCAGCCCCATTGCTGGGGGAGTGGGGACTAACGAAAAACTGTTTTTT.

The chain uses TRBV13 and TRBJ2-7, with 7 bases that match TRBD2. The CDR3 has 14 amino acids. V lost 0 bases, J lost 3 bases, and 2 bases stayed unmatched. CDR1 PRHDT and CDR2 FYEKMQ come from the germline V gene (reference sequence). The CDR3 nucleotides are TGTGCCAGCAGCTTAGGTCTAGCGGACTACGAGCAGTACTTC. This gives the protein CASSLGLADYEQYF.

This clone has just one count. J is TRBJ2-7 and V is TRBV6-5, with no clear D. The length of the CDR3 is 16 residues. The ends were cut back, 0 bases at V and 2 bases at J, with 14 bases in the middle. Germline V gene lookup returns CDR1 MNHEY and CDR2 SVGAGI. The CDR3 protein is CASSYSIGAATYEQYF. The CDR3 DNA reads TGTGCCAGCAGTTACTCTATAGGAGCAGCGACCTACGAGCAGTACTTC.

CDR3 sequence (DNA): TGTGCCAGTAGGGGACAGCTGAATGAAAAACTGTTTTTT. Its translation: CASRGQLNEKLFF. The rearrangement uses TRBV19 and TRBJ1-4, with 7 bases that match TRBD1. V lost 6 bases and J lost 5; bases outside the gene matches: 3. Germline CDR1 is LNHDA and CDR2 is SQIVND (reference sequence). The CDR3 loop spans 13 amino acids.

The gene calls are TRBV27 and TRBJ1-1; 9 nucleotides agree with TRBD1. The CDR3 is 15 amino acids. The germline V gene encodes CDR1 MNHEY and CDR2 SMNVEV (reference sequence). J lost 3 bases, V lost 5 bases, and 7 bases had no gene match. In DNA form, the CDR3 reads TGTGCCAGCAGTGACTTACAGGGGGCGCACACTGAAGCTTTCTTT. As protein: CASSDLQGAHTEAFF.

This chain links TRBV7-6 with TRBJ2-3; 11 bases match TRBD2. CDR1 and CDR2 from the germline V gene are SGHVS and FNYEAQ. After removal of 4 bases from V and 13 bases from J, the junction contained 13 bases not matched to a gene. CDR3 length equals 15 residues. This CDR3 reads CASSSFETTSGAEYF. The DNA for the CDR3 is TGTGCCAGCAGCTCCTTTGAAACGACTAGCGGGGCGGAGTATTTT.

The CDR3 coding sequence is TGCGCCAGCAGCTTGAGGACTAGCGGGGGGGCCAGGTACAATGAGCAGTTCTTC. Its protein product is CASSLRTSGGARYNEQFF. The chain combines TRBV5-1 with TRBJ2-1, with 15 bases that match TRBD2. Germline CDR1 SGHRS, CDR2 YFSETQ. V was clipped by 1 base and J by 4 bases; unmatched bases: 6. CDR3 length: 18 residues.

The rearrangement uses TRBV18 and TRBJ2-3; tentatively, D is TRBD1 (6 bases). V gave up 4 bases and J gave up 2 bases, with 16 bases separating them. Germline values: CDR1 KGHSH, CDR2 LQKENI. The CDR3 is 16 residues long. The CDR3: CASSLNSGATTDTQYF. CDR3 coding DNA: TGTGCCAGCTCACTCAACTCAGGGGCCACCACAGATACGCAGTATTTT.